These 27 T cell receptor beta chains share one sample of origin, sequenced in a study of shared clonotypes between healthy human individuals. TCRdb's copy holds only in-frame clones and misses some; the assay was immunoSEQ multiplex PCR. The table lists some 350,000 clones, approximately 79% of them singletons, with approximately 10% in the top ten. The sequencing sample was made of memory CD4+ T cells sorted from blood. Subset specified: CD45RA-negative fraction. Source of these receptors: a man aged 25-40 years in good health.

The chain couples TRBV7-2 to TRBJ2-1; D remains ambiguous. CDR1 and CDR2 from the germline V gene are SGHTA and FQGNSA. V shed 4 bases and J shed 5 bases, with 15 bases lying between them. The CDR3 has 15 residues. As DNA, the CDR3 is TGTGCCAGCAGCTCCGAAACCTTTATTAACAATGAGCAGTTCTTC. Amino acid sequence: CASSSETFINNEQFF.

V and J are TRBV2 and TRBJ2-5; D tentatively reads TRBD1 or TRBD2 (6 bases each). This CDR3 has 13 residues. V dropped 7 bases and J dropped 2 bases, with 11 bases sitting between them. Germline-derived CDR1 and CDR2 are SNHLY and FYNNEI. In DNA, the CDR3 is TGTGCCAGCACCAGGGGACTGCAAGAGACCCAGTACTTC. Translated: CASTRGLQETQYF.

This clone occurred once. The rearrangement uses TRBV28 and TRBJ1-2, with D perhaps matching TRBD1 (6 bases). Trimming removed 0 bases from V and 8 bases from J, with 13 bases in between. CDR1 and CDR2 (germline): MDHEN, SYDVKM. The CDR3 loop spans 14 amino acids. The CDR3 spells CASSLWVQGSGYTF. In nucleotides, the CDR3 is TGTGCCAGCAGTTTATGGGTCCAGGGGAGCGGCTACACCTTC.

This sequence joins TRBV7-9 and TRBJ2-1, with D hard to call. Trimming stripped 0 bases from V and 3 bases from J, with 9 bases between. Germline values: CDR1 SEHNR, CDR2 FQNEAQ (reference sequence). This CDR3 region has 15 residues. The CDR3 DNA reads TGTGCCAGCAGCTTAGCCCCGAACCACTACAATGAGCAGTTCTTC. It yields the protein CASSLAPNHYNEQFF.

This clone was detected once. The rearrangement links TRBV6-1 to TRBJ1-1; TRBD1 is a possible D gene (5 bases). The CDR3 extends over 15 amino acids. Looked up from germline, CDR1 is MNHNS and CDR2 is SASEGT. The V gene lost 0 bases and the J gene lost 4 bases, with 12 bases spanning the gap. CDR3 coding DNA: TGTGCCAGCAGTGAAGCGAGGAGGGGAATCACTGAAGCTTTCTTT. Its translation is CASSEARRGITEAFF.

The V call is TRBV6-1, the J call TRBJ1-2, with D unclear. Between the trimmed V and J ends, which lost 6 bases and 2 bases, there was a span of 13 bases. This CDR3 comprises 14 residues. Germline V lookup: CDR1 MNHNS, CDR2 SASEGT. The chain's CDR3 is CASSQAGGNYGYTF. CDR3 coding DNA: TGTGCCAGCAGCCAGGCGGGCGGGAACTATGGCTACACCTTC.

This sequence joins TRBV28 and TRBJ2-2, with unresolved D. CDR1 and CDR2 (germline): MDHEN, SYDVKM. CDR3 length: 11 amino acids. Between the trimmed V and J ends, which lost 5 bases and 5 bases, there was a span of 3 bases. The CDR3 region has the DNA TGTGCCAGCAGTGGGACCGGGGAGCTGTTTTTT. Residues: CASSGTGELFF.

This clone was counted ten times or more. V is TRBV11-2 and J is TRBJ1-3; D may be TRBD1 (6 bases). V was shortened by 6 bases and J by 2 bases, with 14 bases between the two germline ends. CDR3 length: 15 amino acids. The germline V gene encodes CDR1 SGHAT and CDR2 FQNNGV. The CDR3 DNA follows: TGTGCCAGCAGGGACAGCGGAGGGACTGGAAACACCATATATTTT. It codes for CASRDSGGTGNTIYF.

The CDR3 DNA is TGCGCCAGTTCCCGGGAGGGCCAAGATACGCAGTATTTT. Translating gives CASSREGQDTQYF. The rearrangement links TRBV10-1 to TRBJ2-3; TRBD2 matches 8 bases. V shed 9 bases, J shed 5 bases, and the junction held 7 bases outside the gene matches. There are 13 residues in the CDR3. CDR1 is WNHNN, CDR2 SYGVQD, per germline (reference sequence).

The chain has TRBV28 and TRBJ2-7; D might be TRBD1 (6 bases). The CDR3 runs 13 residues. Germline assignment: CDR1 MDHEN and CDR2 SYDVKM. V lost 5 bases and J lost 6, with 14 bases in between. CDR3: CASSIRVRGEQYF. As DNA, the CDR3 is TGTGCCAGCAGTATCAGGGTCAGGGGCGAGCAGTACTTC.

This clone was observed once. The V and J genes are TRBV6-1 and TRBJ2-3, with 7 bases identical to TRBD1. Losses at the gene ends were 5 bases for V and 1 base for J; bases not matched to a gene: 3. Germline CDR1 and CDR2: MNHNS and SASEGT. The length of the CDR3 is 14 residues. The CDR3 DNA follows: TGTGCCAGCAGTAACCAGGGGGGCACAGATACGCAGTATTTT. Its protein product is CASSNQGGTDTQYF.

This clone has only a few counts. The chain uses TRBV5-1 and TRBJ2-3; 9 bases fit TRBD2. The CDR3 sequence is 16 residues long. Germline values: CDR1 SGHRS, CDR2 YFSETQ. The junction had 7 bases not matched to a gene; V was cut back by 3 bases and J by 2 bases. CDR3 loop: CASSSVTSGITDTQYF. Here the CDR3 DNA reads TGCGCCAGCAGCTCCGTGACTAGCGGAATCACAGATACGCAGTATTTT.

Details on this clone: Distinct nucleotide sequences in the sample also encode this CDR3. The chain combines TRBV19 with TRBJ1-5, with unresolved D. This CDR3 has 14 residues. Looked up from germline, CDR1 is LNHDA and CDR2 is SQIVND (reference sequence). Trimming pared 2 bases from V and 2 bases from J, leaving 7 bases between. This chain's CDR3 is CASSISGGNQPQHF. As DNA, the CDR3 is TGTGCCAGTAGTATAAGCGGGGGCAATCAGCCCCAGCATTTT.

This chain connects TRBV2 to TRBJ2-7; D is undetermined. V was clipped by 6 bases and J by 1 base, with 13 bases between them. This CDR3 comprises 14 residues. CDR1 SNHLY and CDR2 FYNNEI come from the germline V gene. CDR3 sequence: CASRSALESYEQYF. DNA for the CDR3: TGTGCCAGCAGATCCGCTCTAGAATCCTACGAGCAGTACTTC.

J is TRBJ1-4 and V is TRBV18; 10 bases are shared with TRBD1. Germline trimming cut 4 bases from V and 0 bases from J; bases unmatched to any gene: 2. Germline V gene data show CDR1 as KGHSH and CDR2 as LQKENI. The CDR3 extends over 16 amino acids. The CDR3 loop reads CASSRGTGATNEKLFF. In DNA, the CDR3 is TGTGCCAGCTCACGGGGGACAGGGGCAACTAATGAAAAACTGTTTTTT.

V usage is TRBV7-9 and J usage is TRBJ2-4, with TRBD2 as a possible D gene (6 bases). Trimming left V 5 bases short and J 0 bases short, with 14 bases between. Germline V gives CDR1 SEHNR, CDR2 FQNEAQ (reference sequence). This CDR3 is 16 amino acids long. In DNA, the CDR3 is TGTGCCAGCAGCCCGTTCAAAGCGGGAGCCAAAAACATTCAGTACTTC. Amino acid sequence: CASSPFKAGAKNIQYF.

V is TRBV5-4 and J is TRBJ2-3; weak D call: TRBD2 (5 bases). V was shortened by 2 bases and J by 0 bases, with 10 bases between the two germline ends. This CDR3 is built from 15 residues. The germline CDR1 and CDR2 sequences are SGHNT and YYREEE (reference sequence). The CDR3 spells CASSLNIASTDTQYF. Here the CDR3 DNA reads TGTGCCAGCAGCTTAAACATAGCGAGCACAGATACGCAGTATTTT.

The V and J genes are TRBV12-5 and TRBJ2-7, with D possibly matching TRBD2 (5 bases). V gave up 4 bases and J gave up 2 bases, with 15 bases separating them. CDR3 length: 15 residues. Germline V CDR1 and CDR2: LGHNT, FRNRAP. CDR3 sequence (DNA): TGTGCTAGTGGTTCGAAACTAGGGCAAGCCTACGAGCAGTACTTC. Encoded protein: CASGSKLGQAYEQYF.

This chain connects TRBV19 to TRBJ1-1, with 7 bases identical to TRBD1. The CDR3 is 18 amino acids. Germline V gene sequence: CDR1 LNHDA, CDR2 SQIVND (reference sequence). Trimming removed 1 base from V and 0 bases from J; junction bases left unmatched: 11. CDR3 sequence: CASSIGRAQTGMNTEAFF. The CDR3 nucleotides read TGTGCCAGTAGTATAGGCCGAGCTCAGACAGGGATGAACACTGAAGCTTTCTTT.

J is TRBJ1-1 and V is TRBV19; D not resolved. Trimming took off 2 bases at V and 4 bases at J, with 17 bases between the two ends. Germline V gene sequence: CDR1 LNHDA, CDR2 SQIVND (reference sequence). This CDR3 has 16 residues. CDR3 residues: CASSIRSVQARTEAFF. DNA for the CDR3: TGTGCCAGTAGTATACGATCGGTCCAAGCGCGCACTGAAGCTTTCTTT.

This clone has a handful of counts. The rearrangement uses TRBV25-1 and TRBJ2-7; TRBD1 might be the D (6 bases). The CDR3 is 16 residues long. V was shortened by 0 bases and J by 6 bases, with 18 bases between the two germline ends. The germline CDR1 and CDR2 sequences are MGHDK and SYGVNS. CDR3 in amino acids: CASSEYAGQWGSEQYF. In DNA, the CDR3 is TGTGCCAGCAGTGAATATGCCGGACAGTGGGGGTCCGAGCAGTACTTC.

This clone was recorded once. The junction departs from germline at one end; a sequencing error may be responsible. The genes are TRBV6-1 and TRBJ1-2; TRBD1 might be the D (5 bases). Per germline, CDR1 MNHNS and CDR2 SASEGT. The CDR3 sequence is 11 residues long. The chain's CDR3 is CASRGDLGSCF. The CDR3 DNA is TGTGCCAGCAGGGGGGACTTAGGGTCCTGCTTC.

This chain connects TRBV6-5 to TRBJ1-6; TRBD1 matches at 7 bases. The trim removed 2 bases at V and 6 bases at J, leaving 7 bases unmatched. The CDR3 is 16 amino acids. The germline CDR1 and CDR2 sequences are MNHEY and SVGAGI. The CDR3 region has the DNA TGTGCCAGCAGTTACGAGGGGACAGCTACTAATTCACCCCTCCACTTT. Translating gives CASSYEGTATNSPLHF.

Remarks on this clone: Distinct nucleotide sequences in the sample also encode this CDR3. The chain carries TRBV6-1 and TRBJ2-3; TRBD2 matches at 10 bases. The germline CDR1 and CDR2 sequences are MNHNS and SASEGT. With V trimmed by 8 bases and J by 5 bases, 7 bases remained unmatched. CDR3 length equals 14 residues. The CDR3 reads CASSLAGVKDTQYF. The CDR3 coding sequence is TGTGCCAGCTCCCTAGCGGGAGTAAAAGATACGCAGTATTTT.

The chain combines TRBV6-5 with TRBJ2-1; TRBD2 agrees at 7 bases. Germline V gene data show CDR1 as MNHEY and CDR2 as SVGAGI. Germline trimming cut 6 bases from V and 3 bases from J; bases unmatched to any gene: 8. This CDR3 has 15 residues. This CDR3 reads CASSLLAVNYNEQFF. DNA of the CDR3: TGTGCCAGCAGCCTCCTAGCGGTAAACTACAATGAGCAGTTCTTC.

DNA for the CDR3: TGTGCCATCAATGGGTTATCCGCCACCGGGGAGCTGTTTTTT. It encodes CAINGLSATGELFF. V and J are TRBV2 and TRBJ2-2; no clear D gene. The CDR3 length is 14 residues. V was cut by 10 bases and J by 4 bases, with 16 bases left in between. Germline V gene lookup returns CDR1 SNHLY and CDR2 FYNNEI.

The chain couples TRBV2 to TRBJ2-1, with 9 bases aligning to TRBD2. This CDR3 is built from 15 residues. The germline V gene has CDR1 SNHLY and CDR2 FYNNEI. J was trimmed by 9 bases and V by 4 bases; bases with no gene match: 10. The CDR3 coding sequence is TGTGCCAGCAGTGTAGAACTAGCGGGTGGTGGTGAGCAGTTCTTC. It specifies CASSVELAGGGEQFF. The variable domain in full, completed from reference TRBV2 and TRBJ2-1, reads EPEVTQTPSHQVTQMGQEVILRCVPISNHLYFYWYRQILGQKVEFLVSFYNNEISEKSEIFDDQFSVERPDGSNFTLKIRSTKLEDSAMYFCASSVELAGGGEQFFGPGTRLTVL.